The 25 T cell receptor beta chains listed next were all sequenced from one sample in a study of T cell repertoires and HLA-DP antigens. Using immunoSEQ multiplex PCR, the repertoire was profiled, and TCRdb retains in-frame clones only, with some absent. The sample carries around 110,000 clones, about 92% recorded once. Antigens for these TCRs are unknown. The specimen sequenced was CD4+ T cells from PBMCs. The receptors were gathered from a woman between 18 and 29 years old in good health and CMV-seronegative.

The V call is TRBV28, the J call TRBJ2-7, with D perhaps matching TRBD1 (7 bases). The length of the CDR3 is 18 residues. Trimming cost V 3 bases and J 4 bases, with 25 bases left between them. CDR1 and CDR2 (germline): MDHEN, SYDVKM. The CDR3: CASSLLLRRRGVPYEQYV. The DNA for the CDR3 is TGTGCCAGCAGTTTGCTACTCCGTCGCAGGGGGGTCCCTTACGAGCAGTACGTC.

The chain combines TRBV5-4 with TRBJ2-1; a possible D gene is TRBD2 (6 bases). The CDR3 is 13 residues long. V was trimmed by 4 bases and J by 9 bases, leaving 14 bases between them. Germline-derived CDR1 and CDR2 are SGHNT and YYREEE (reference sequence). The CDR3: CASSTPFSGEQFF. DNA for the CDR3: TGTGCCAGCAGCACGCCTTTTAGCGGTGAGCAGTTCTTC.

The V and J genes are TRBV19 and TRBJ2-7; TRBD1 aligns across 8 bases. CDR1 is LNHDA, CDR2 SQIVND, per germline (reference sequence). With 4 bases clipped from V and 7 bases from J, the junction kept 3 bases outside the gene matches. The CDR3 is made up of 12 amino acids. This CDR3 is CASSRRTGEQYF. The DNA for the CDR3 is TGTGCCAGTAGTAGGAGGACAGGGGAGCAGTACTTC.

The V call is TRBV6-5, the J call TRBJ1-4, with D possibly being TRBD1 (5 bases). The CDR3 is made up of 16 amino acids. The germline CDR1 and CDR2 sequences are MNHEY and SVGAGI. Trimming pared 2 bases from V and 8 bases from J, leaving 18 bases between. The CDR3 nucleotides are TGTGCCAGCAGTTACGCCCGGCCAGGGAGAGACGAAAAACTGTTTTTT. Translation: CASSYARPGRDEKLFF.

The genes are TRBV7-9 and TRBJ2-7, with D uncertain. The CDR3 spans 13 residues. Between the trimmed V and J ends, which lost 1 base and 3 bases, there was a span of 7 bases. Germline CDR1 SEHNR, CDR2 FQNEAQ (reference sequence). CDR3 protein: CASSLGSYYEQYF. CDR3 nucleotide sequence: TGTGCCAGCAGCTTAGGATCATACTACGAGCAGTACTTC. Combining the CDR3 with reference TRBV7-9 and TRBJ2-7 gives the whole variable domain DTGVSQNPRHKITKRGQNVTFRCDPISEHNRLYWYRQTLGQGPEFLTYFQNEAQLEKSRLLSDRFSAERPKGSFSTLEIQRTEQGDSAMYLCASSLGSYYEQYFGPGTRLTVT.

The V call is TRBV7-3, the J call TRBJ2-2; a possible D gene is TRBD2 (6 bases). In germline, CDR1 is SGHTA, CDR2 FQGTGA. This CDR3 contains 16 residues. V gave up 2 bases and J gave up 4 bases, with 14 bases separating them. The CDR3 reads CASSLLGGVLTGELFF. The CDR3 DNA reads TGTGCCAGCAGCTTATTGGGGGGAGTGCTCACCGGGGAGCTGTTTTTT.

V gene TRBV4-3 combines with J gene TRBJ1-4; D is ambiguous. CDR1 LGHNA and CDR2 YSLEER come from the germline V gene. The ends were cut back, 3 bases at V and 0 bases at J, with 14 bases in the middle. The length of the CDR3 is 17 residues. The CDR3, as DNA: TGCGCCAGCAGCCACGGCGGCTCAGAGGCAACTAATGAAAAACTGTTTTTT. It is translated as CASSHGGSEATNEKLFF.

The chain joins TRBV6-5 to TRBJ2-3, with a possible D match to TRBD2 (6 bases). This CDR3 comprises 12 residues. From germline, CDR1 is MNHEY and CDR2 SVGAGI. V shed 6 bases and J shed 8 bases, with 12 bases lying between them. The CDR3 reads CASRGTGTTQYF. CDR3 in DNA: TGTGCCAGCAGGGGGACTGGCACTACGCAGTATTTT.

The chain recombines TRBV2 with TRBJ1-2, with D unresolved. The ends were cut back, 5 bases at V and 3 bases at J, with 16 bases in the middle. From germline, CDR1 is SNHLY and CDR2 FYNNEI. The CDR3 has 15 residues. The CDR3 here is CASSTEVLPHYGYTF. The CDR3 DNA reads TGTGCCAGCAGTACGGAGGTCCTTCCTCACTATGGCTACACCTTC. Looking up the rest from reference TRBV2 and TRBJ1-2 gives the full variable domain: EPEVTQTPSHQVTQMGQEVILRCVPISNHLYFYWYRQILGQKVEFLVSFYNNEISEKSEIFDDQFSVERPDGSNFTLKIRSTKLEDSAMYFCASSTEVLPHYGYTFGSGTRLTVV.

The chain carries TRBV28 and TRBJ2-7; D is unresolved. The CDR3 length is 13 residues. Germline CDR1 MDHEN, CDR2 SYDVKM. The V and J ends lost 4 bases and 1 base respectively, with 8 bases between them. CDR3 region: CASSSVQSYEQYV. CDR3 nucleotides: TGTGCCAGCAGTTCCGTCCAATCCTACGAGCAGTACGTC.

As regards this clone: The junction shows a germline mismatch at one end, possibly a read error. CDR3 residues: CASSQGLAGSTDTQYF. The DNA for the CDR3 is TGTGCTAGCAGCCAGGGACTAGCGGGGAGCACAGATACGCAGTATTTT. The chain recombines TRBV7-7 with TRBJ2-3, with 13 bases that match TRBD2. Germline CDR1 SSHAT, CDR2 FNYEAQ (reference sequence). The CDR3 sequence is 16 residues long.

V gene TRBV15 combines with J gene TRBJ2-7; 9 bases match TRBD2. The CDR3 runs 13 residues. The V gene's germline CDR1 is LNHNV and CDR2 YYDKDF (reference sequence). V trimming: 8 bases; J trimming: 9 bases; junction bases outside the gene matches: 11. The CDR3 region is CATRADLAGSQYF. The CDR3 bases are TGTGCCACCCGAGCGGATCTAGCGGGATCGCAGTACTTC.

J is TRBJ2-5 and V is TRBV5-4; 11 positions match TRBD1. V lost 3 bases and J lost 3; bases outside the gene matches: 7. Germline V CDR1 and CDR2: SGHNT, YYREEE (reference sequence). The CDR3 sequence is 16 residues long. The CDR3 loop is CASSSAGTGGKETQYF. The CDR3 DNA reads TGTGCCAGCAGCTCTGCCGGGACAGGGGGGAAAGAGACCCAGTACTTC.

The gene calls are TRBV6-1 and TRBJ1-5; TRBD1 matches at 9 bases. From germline, CDR1 is MNHNS and CDR2 SASEGT. V lost 5 bases to trimming and J lost 7 bases; unmatched junction nucleotides: 6. CDR3 length: 14 residues. The CDR3 loop reads CASSITGGWQPQHF. The CDR3 DNA sequence: TGTGCCAGCAGTATAACAGGGGGCTGGCAGCCCCAGCATTTT.

This rearrangement joins TRBV6-6 to TRBJ1-4; 8 nucleotides agree with TRBD1. After removal of 8 bases from V and 4 bases from J, the junction contained 6 bases not matched to a gene. The CDR3 totals 14 residues. Germline V CDR1 and CDR2: MNHNY, SVGAGI (reference sequence). As DNA, the CDR3 is TGTGCCAGCTCGACAGGGGCGATTAATGAAAAACTGTTTTTT. Translated, it gives CASSTGAINEKLFF.

For the CDR3, the DNA is TGTGCCAGCAGCTTGGGAGGACTCGGAAACACCATATATTTT. Its translation: CASSLGGLGNTIYF. V usage is TRBV5-6 and J usage is TRBJ1-3; no firm D call. The CDR3 extends over 14 amino acids. The V gene's germline CDR1 is SGHDT and CDR2 YYEEEE. The V gene lost 0 bases and the J gene lost 4 bases, with 8 bases spanning the gap.

For this clone: Sequence at one end of the junction differs from germline and may be a read error. The chain's CDR3 is CASSFGTNQESQYF. CDR3 coding DNA: TGTGCCAGCAGCTTCGGGACTAATCAAGAGAGCCAGTACTTC. This chain joins TRBV5-6 and TRBJ2-5, with TRBD2 matching 7 bases. Germline CDR1 and CDR2: SGHDT and YYEEEE. CDR3 length equals 14 residues.

The rearrangement uses TRBV30 and TRBJ1-3; D gene ambiguous. The germline gives CDR1 GTSNPN, CDR2 SVGIG (reference sequence). V lost 2 bases, J lost 4 bases, and 9 bases lay in between. This CDR3 spans 13 amino acids. DNA of the CDR3: TGTGCCTGGAGTCTGGATCTCGGAAACACCATATATTTT. Amino acids: CAWSLDLGNTIYF.

The rearrangement uses TRBV18 and TRBJ1-5; D uncertain. The germline CDR1 and CDR2 sequences are KGHSH and LQKENI. Trimming removed 4 bases from V and 0 bases from J, with 13 bases in between. The CDR3 loop spans 16 amino acids. The CDR3 loop is CASSQTIGNSNQPQHF. In DNA form, the CDR3 reads TGTGCCAGCTCACAGACAATCGGTAATAGCAATCAGCCCCAGCATTTT.

The chain employs TRBV5-4 and TRBJ2-5, with D hard to call. V was trimmed by 4 bases and J by 3 bases, leaving 13 bases between them. Looked up from germline, CDR1 is SGHNT and CDR2 is YYREEE (reference sequence). The CDR3 contains 14 residues. The CDR3 region is CASSQGSPEETQYF. As DNA, the CDR3 is TGTGCCAGCAGCCAAGGATCGCCCGAAGAGACCCAGTACTTC.

The J gene is TRBJ1-5, the V gene TRBV14; D may be TRBD1 (6 bases). Between the trimmed V and J ends, which lost 5 bases and 8 bases, there was a span of 19 bases. Per germline, CDR1 SGHDN and CDR2 FVKESK. This CDR3 spans 15 amino acids. The CDR3, as DNA: TGTGCCAGCAGCGATTGTACAGGGAGAGATGAGCCCCAGCATTTT. Translated, it gives CASSDCTGRDEPQHF.

This chain uses TRBV30 with TRBJ1-2, with TRBD1 identical over 8 bases. The germline V gene has CDR1 GTSNPN and CDR2 SVGIG (reference sequence). The CDR3 is made up of 16 amino acids. V shed 4 bases, J shed 0 bases, and the junction held 10 bases outside the gene matches. CDR3 sequence: CAWIRLGQAANYGYTF. The CDR3 DNA follows: TGTGCCTGGATCCGACTGGGACAGGCTGCTAACTATGGCTACACCTTC.

The chain couples TRBV5-1 to TRBJ2-7; D possibly matches TRBD1 or TRBD2 (7 bases each). The CDR3 length is 13 residues. CDR1 SGHRS and CDR2 YFSETQ come from the germline V gene. Trimming took off 3 bases at V and 6 bases at J, with 13 bases between the two ends. For the CDR3, the DNA is TGCGCCAGCAGCTCAGCAGGGGGGGGCGAGCAGTACTTC. Amino acids: CASSSAGGGEQYF.

Turning to this clone: This sample also contains other DNA sequences that code for the same CDR3. The chain has TRBV28 and TRBJ1-2; a possible D gene is TRBD1 (6 bases). The germline V and J ends were trimmed by 6 bases and 4 bases, with 9 bases remaining between them. The CDR3 is 12 residues long. CDR1 is MDHEN, CDR2 SYDVKM, per germline. CDR3 in amino acids: CASSLGGYGYTF. CDR3 sequence (DNA): TGTGCCAGCAGCCTAGGGGGCTATGGCTACACCTTC.

V usage is TRBV25-1 and J usage is TRBJ1-1; D is possibly TRBD1 (6 bases). Germline V gene data show CDR1 as MGHDK and CDR2 as SYGVNS. V was cut by 4 bases and J by 4 bases, with 13 bases left in between. The length of the CDR3 is 14 residues. CDR3 region: CASSVMGASTEAFF. CDR3 nucleotide sequence: TGTGCCAGCAGTGTGATGGGGGCTAGCACTGAAGCTTTCTTT.